This section outlines one T cell receptor (beta chain) sequence together with its context. Its antigen is unidentified. CDR1 is LNHDA, CDR2 SQIVND, per germline (reference sequence). The CDR3 contains 13 residues. The source of the sample is a study of cytomegalovirus exposure and HLA in healthy donors. The wider study: Drawn from HLA-typed donors, about 85 million unique TCRs were held in an early data release. Membership in the Caucasian-associated ancestry cluster was found for 75% to 85% of approximately 380 genotyped donors.

PCR amplification relied on 60 Vbeta primers (plus 13 Jbeta primers). TCRdb keeps only in-frame clones here, not all; method: immunoSEQ multiplex PCR. The sample has about 98,000 clones; approximately 70% are singletons. Study-wide results and limits: Further analysis, carried out later, found HLA-associated TCR beta chains more clonally expanded than equally common other chains. Across donors, sequencing depth was assumed by presence/absence analyses to be roughly uniform.

The source is a man over 45 in good health and CMV-seronegative. The chain is built from TRBV19 and TRBJ2-5; D is unclear. The assigned J gene may be wrong: the sequence end matches TRBJ2-7 better. Sequenced material: PBMCs. The CDR3 loop is CASSTVNLYEQYF. The DNA for the CDR3 is TGTGCCAGTAGTACCGTTAACTTGTACGAGCAGTACTTC.